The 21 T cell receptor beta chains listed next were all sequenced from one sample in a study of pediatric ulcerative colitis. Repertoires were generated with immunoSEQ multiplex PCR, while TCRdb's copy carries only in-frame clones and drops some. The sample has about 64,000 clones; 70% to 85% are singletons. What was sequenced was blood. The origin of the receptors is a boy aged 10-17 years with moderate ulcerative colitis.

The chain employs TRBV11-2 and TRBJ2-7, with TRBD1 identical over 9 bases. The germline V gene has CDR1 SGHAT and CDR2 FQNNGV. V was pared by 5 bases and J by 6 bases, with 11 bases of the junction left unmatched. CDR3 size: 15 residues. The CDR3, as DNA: TGTGCCAGCAGCCGGACGGGACAGGGTTATCGCGAGCAGTACTTC. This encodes CASSRTGQGYREQYF.

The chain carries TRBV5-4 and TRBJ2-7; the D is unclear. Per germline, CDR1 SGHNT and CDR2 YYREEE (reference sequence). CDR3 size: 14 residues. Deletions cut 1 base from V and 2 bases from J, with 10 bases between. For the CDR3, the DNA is TGTGCCAGCAGCTTGATGGGCGAGCCCTACGAGCAGTACTTC. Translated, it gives CASSLMGEPYEQYF. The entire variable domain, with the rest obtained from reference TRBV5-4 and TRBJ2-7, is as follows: ETGVTQSPTHLIKTRGQQVTLRCSSQSGHNTVSWYQQALGQGPQFIFQYYREEENGRGNFPPRFSGLQFPNYSSELNVNALELDDSALYLCASSLMGEPYEQYFGPGTRLTVT.

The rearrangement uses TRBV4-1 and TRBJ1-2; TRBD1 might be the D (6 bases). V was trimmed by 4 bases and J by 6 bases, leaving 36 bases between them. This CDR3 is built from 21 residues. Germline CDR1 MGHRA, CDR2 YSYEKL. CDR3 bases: TGCGCCAGCAGCCTGTATACGGGGACAAGCCAAGCAGGCAGGCCGAGCGATGGCTACACCTTC. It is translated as CASSLYTGTSQAGRPSDGYTF.

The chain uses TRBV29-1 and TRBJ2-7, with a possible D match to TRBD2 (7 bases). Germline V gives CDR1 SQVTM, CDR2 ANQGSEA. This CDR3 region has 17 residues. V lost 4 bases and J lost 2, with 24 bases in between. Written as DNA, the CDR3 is TGCAGCGTTGTGGGGGAGGGATCAGGGGAACACACCTACGAGCAGTACTTC. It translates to CSVVGEGSGEHTYEQYF.

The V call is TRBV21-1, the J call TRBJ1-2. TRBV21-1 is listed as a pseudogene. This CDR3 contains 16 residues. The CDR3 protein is CASSEGFWRPGYGYTF. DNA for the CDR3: TGTGCCAGCAGCGAAGGGTTTTGGCGGCCTGGCTATGGCTACACCTTC.

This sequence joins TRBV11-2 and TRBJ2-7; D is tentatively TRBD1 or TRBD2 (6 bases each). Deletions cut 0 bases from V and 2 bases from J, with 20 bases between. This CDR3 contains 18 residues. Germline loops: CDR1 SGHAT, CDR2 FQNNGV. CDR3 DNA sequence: TGTGCCAGCAGCTTAGATCTGGTAGGGGGACTTCTGCCCTACGAGCAGTACTTC. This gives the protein CASSLDLVGGLLPYEQYF.

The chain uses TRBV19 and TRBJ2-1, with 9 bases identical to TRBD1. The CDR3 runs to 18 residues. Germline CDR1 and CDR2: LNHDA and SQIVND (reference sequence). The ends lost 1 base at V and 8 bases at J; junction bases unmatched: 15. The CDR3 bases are TGTGCCAGTAGTATAGTTTGGGACAGGGTCCCCCCGGGGGATGAGCAGTTCTTC. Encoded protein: CASSIVWDRVPPGDEQFF.

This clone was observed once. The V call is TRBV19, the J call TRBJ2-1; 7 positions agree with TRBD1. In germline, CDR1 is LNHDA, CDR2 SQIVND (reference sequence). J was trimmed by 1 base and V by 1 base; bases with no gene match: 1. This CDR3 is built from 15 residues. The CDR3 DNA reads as TGTGCCAGTAGTATAGTACAGGGGTCCTACAATGAGCAGTTCTTC. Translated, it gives CASSIVQGSYNEQFF. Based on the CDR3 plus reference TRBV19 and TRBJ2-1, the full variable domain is DGGITQSPKYLFRKEGQNVTLSCEQNLNHDAMYWYRQDPGQGLRLIYYSQIVNDFQKGDIAEGYSVSREKKESFPLTVTSAQKNPTAFYLCASSIVQGSYNEQFFGPGTRLTVL.

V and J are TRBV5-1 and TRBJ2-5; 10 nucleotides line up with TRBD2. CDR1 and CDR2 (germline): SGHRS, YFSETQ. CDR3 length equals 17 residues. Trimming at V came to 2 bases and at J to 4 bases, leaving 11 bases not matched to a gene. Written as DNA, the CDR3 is TGCGCCAGCAGCTTAGGGGGTCTAGCGGGAGTGCGAGAGACCCAGTACTTC. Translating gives CASSLGGLAGVRETQYF.

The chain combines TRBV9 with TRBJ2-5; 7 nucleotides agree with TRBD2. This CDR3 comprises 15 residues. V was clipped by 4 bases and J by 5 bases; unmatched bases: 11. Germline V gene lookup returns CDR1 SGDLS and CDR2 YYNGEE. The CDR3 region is CASSPTERGSETQYF. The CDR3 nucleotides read TGTGCCAGCAGCCCAACGGAGCGGGGATCGGAGACCCAGTACTTC.

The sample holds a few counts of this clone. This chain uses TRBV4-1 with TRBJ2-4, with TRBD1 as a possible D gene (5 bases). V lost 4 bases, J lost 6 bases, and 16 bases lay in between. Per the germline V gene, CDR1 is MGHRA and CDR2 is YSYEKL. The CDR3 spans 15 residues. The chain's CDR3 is CASSPTQDLLNIQYF. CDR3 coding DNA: TGCGCCAGCAGCCCAACACAGGACCTATTAAACATTCAGTACTTC.

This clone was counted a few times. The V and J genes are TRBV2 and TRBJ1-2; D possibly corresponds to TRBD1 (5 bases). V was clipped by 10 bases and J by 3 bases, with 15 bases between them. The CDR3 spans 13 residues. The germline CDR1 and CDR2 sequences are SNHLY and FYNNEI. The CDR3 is CATDTMGDYGYTF. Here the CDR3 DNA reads TGTGCCACCGATACCATGGGGGACTATGGCTACACCTTC.

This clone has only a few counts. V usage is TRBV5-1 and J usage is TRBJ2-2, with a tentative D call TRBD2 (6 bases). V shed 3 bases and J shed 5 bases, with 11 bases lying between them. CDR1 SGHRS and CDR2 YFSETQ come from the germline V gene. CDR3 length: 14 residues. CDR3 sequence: CASSYSSETGELFF. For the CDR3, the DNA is TGCGCCAGCAGCTATTCTAGCGAAACCGGGGAGCTGTTTTTT.

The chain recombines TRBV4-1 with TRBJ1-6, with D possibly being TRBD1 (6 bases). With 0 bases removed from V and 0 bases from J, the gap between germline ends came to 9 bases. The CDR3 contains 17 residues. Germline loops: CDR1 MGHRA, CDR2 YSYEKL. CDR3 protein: CASSQDRGSSYNSPLHF. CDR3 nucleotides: TGCGCCAGCAGCCAAGACAGGGGAAGCTCCTATAATTCACCCCTCCACTTT.

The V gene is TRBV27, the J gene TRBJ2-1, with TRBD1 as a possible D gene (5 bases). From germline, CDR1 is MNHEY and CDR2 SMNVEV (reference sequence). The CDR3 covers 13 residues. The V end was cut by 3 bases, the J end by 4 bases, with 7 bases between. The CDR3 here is CASSFDRYNEQFF. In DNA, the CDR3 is TGTGCCAGCAGTTTTGACAGATACAATGAGCAGTTCTTC.

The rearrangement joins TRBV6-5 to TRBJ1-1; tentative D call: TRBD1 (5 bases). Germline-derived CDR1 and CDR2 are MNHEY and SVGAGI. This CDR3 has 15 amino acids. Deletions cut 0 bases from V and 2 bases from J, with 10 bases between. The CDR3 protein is CASSYSSRANTEAFF. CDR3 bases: TGTGCCAGCAGTTACTCCTCCAGGGCTAACACTGAAGCTTTCTTT.

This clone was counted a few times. This CDR3 reads CASSSLGNPSGANVLTF. The DNA of the CDR3 is TGTGCCAGTAGTTCATTAGGAAACCCCTCTGGGGCCAACGTCCTGACTTTC. V gene TRBV19 combines with J gene TRBJ2-6; no clear D gene. V dropped 5 bases and J dropped 0 bases, with 14 bases sitting between them. Looked up from germline, CDR1 is LNHDA and CDR2 is SQIVND (reference sequence). CDR3 size: 17 residues.

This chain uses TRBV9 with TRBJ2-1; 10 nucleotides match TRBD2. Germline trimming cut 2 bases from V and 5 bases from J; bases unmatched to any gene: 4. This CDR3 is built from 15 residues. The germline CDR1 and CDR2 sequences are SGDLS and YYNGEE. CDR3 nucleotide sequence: TGTGCCAGCAGCGTTGGACTAGCGGTTAACAATGAGCAGTTCTTC. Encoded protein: CASSVGLAVNNEQFF. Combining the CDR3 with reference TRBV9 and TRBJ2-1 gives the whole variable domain DSGVTQTPKHLITATGQRVTLRCSPRSGDLSVYWYQQSLDQGLQFLIQYYNGEERAKGNILERFSAQQFPDLHSELNLSSLELGDSALYFCASSVGLAVNNEQFFGPGTRLTVL.

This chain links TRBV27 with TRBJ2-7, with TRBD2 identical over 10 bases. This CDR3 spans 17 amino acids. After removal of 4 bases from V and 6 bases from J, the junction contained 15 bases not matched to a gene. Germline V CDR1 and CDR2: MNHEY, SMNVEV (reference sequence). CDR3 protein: CASSSPFIAGGITEQYF. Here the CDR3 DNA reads TGTGCCAGCAGTTCCCCTTTTATAGCGGGAGGTATAACCGAGCAGTACTTC.

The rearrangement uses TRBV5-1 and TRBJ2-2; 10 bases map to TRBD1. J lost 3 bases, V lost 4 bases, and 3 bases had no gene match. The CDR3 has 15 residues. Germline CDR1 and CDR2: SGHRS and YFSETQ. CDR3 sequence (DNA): TGCGCCAGCAGCCCCGGGACAGGGGACACCGGGGAGCTGTTTTTT. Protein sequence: CASSPGTGDTGELFF.

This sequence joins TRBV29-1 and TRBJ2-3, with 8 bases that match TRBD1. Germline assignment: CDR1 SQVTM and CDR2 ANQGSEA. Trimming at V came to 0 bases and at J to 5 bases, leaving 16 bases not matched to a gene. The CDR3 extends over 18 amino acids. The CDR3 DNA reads TGCAGCGTTGAAGATTTCGTGGACAGGGTAGTATTAAGAGATACGCAGTATTTT. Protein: CSVEDFVDRVVLRDTQYF.